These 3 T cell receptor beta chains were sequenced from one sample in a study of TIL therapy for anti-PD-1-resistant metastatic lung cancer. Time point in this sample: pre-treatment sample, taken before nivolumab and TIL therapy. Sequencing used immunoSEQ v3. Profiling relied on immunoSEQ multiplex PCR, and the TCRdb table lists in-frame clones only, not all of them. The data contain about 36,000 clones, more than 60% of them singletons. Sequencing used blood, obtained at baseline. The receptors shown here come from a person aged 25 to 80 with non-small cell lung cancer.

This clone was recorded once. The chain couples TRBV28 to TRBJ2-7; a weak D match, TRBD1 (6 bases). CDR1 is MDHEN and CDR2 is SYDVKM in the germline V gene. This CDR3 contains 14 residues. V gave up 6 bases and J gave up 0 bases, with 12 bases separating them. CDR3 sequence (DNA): TGTGCCAGCAGGAGGGGGTCCCCCTCCTACGAGCAGTACTTC. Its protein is CASRRGSPSYEQYF.

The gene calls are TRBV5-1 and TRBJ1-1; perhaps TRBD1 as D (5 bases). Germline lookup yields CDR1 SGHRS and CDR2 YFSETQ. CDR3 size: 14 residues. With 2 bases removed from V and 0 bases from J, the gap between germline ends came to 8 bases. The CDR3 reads CASSFTTVNTEAFF. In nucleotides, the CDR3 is TGCGCCAGCAGCTTTACGACAGTGAACACTGAAGCTTTCTTT.

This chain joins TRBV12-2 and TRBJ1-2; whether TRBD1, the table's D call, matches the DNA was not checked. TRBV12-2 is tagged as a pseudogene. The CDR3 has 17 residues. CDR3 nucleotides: TGTGCAAGTCGCTTAGGACGTAGACACCCCCTCTTCTATGGCTACACCTTC. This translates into CASRLGRRHPLFYGYTF.